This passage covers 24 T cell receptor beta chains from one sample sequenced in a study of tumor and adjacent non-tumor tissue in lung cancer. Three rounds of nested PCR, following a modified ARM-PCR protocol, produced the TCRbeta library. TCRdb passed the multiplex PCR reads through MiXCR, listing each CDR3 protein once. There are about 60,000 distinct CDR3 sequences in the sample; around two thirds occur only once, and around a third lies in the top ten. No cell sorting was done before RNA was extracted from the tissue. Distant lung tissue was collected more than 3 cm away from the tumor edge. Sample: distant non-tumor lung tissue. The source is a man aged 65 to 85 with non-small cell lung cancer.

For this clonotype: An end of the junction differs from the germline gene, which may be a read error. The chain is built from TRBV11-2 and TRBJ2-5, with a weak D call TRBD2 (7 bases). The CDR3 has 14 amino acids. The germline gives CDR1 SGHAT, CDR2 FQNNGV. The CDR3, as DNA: TGTGCCAGCAGCTCCTGGGGGGGCCATGAGACCCGGTACTTC. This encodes CASSSWGGHETRYF.

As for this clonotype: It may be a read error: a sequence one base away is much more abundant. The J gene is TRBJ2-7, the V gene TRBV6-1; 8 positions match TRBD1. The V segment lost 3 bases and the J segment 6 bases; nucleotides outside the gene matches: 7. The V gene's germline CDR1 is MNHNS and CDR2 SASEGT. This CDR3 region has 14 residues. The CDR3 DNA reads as TGTGCCAGCAGTGACGCAGGGGGCTCCATCGAGCAGTACTTC. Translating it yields CASSDAGGSIEQYF.

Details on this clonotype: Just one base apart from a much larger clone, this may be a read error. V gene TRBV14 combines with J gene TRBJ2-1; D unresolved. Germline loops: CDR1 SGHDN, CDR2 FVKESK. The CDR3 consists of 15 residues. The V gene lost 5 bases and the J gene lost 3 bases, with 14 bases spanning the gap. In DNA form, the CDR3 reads TGTGCCAGCAGCTCACCCTACAGCTACTACAATGAGCAGTTCTTC. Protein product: CASSSPYSYYNEQFF. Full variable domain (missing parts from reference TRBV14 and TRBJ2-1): EAGVTQFPSHSVIEKGQTVTLRCDPISGHDNLYWYRRVMGKEIKFLLHFVKESKQDESGMPNNRFLAERTGGTYSTLKVQPAELEDSGVYFCASSSPYSYYNEQFFGPGTRLTVL.

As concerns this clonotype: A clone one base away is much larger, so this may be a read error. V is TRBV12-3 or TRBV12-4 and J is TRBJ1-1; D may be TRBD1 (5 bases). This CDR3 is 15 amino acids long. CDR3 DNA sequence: TGTGCCAGCACCCTCGTTTCGGGACTGCATACTGAAGCTTCCTTT. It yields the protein CASTLVSGLHTEASF.

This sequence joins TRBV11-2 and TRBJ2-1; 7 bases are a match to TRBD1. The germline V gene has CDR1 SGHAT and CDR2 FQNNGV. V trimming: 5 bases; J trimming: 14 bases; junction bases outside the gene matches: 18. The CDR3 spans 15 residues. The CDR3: CASSQNRGPFDEEFF. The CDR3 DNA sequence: TGTGCCAGCAGCCAAAACAGGGGACCGTTCGATGAAGAGTTCTTC.

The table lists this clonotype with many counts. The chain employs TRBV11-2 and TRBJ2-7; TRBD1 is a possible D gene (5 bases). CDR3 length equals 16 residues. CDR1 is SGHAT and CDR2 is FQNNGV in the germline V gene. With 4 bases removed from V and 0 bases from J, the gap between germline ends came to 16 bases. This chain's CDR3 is CASSSPKGAISYEQYF. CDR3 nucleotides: TGTGCCAGCAGCTCCCCCAAAGGGGCGATCTCCTACGAGCAGTACTTC. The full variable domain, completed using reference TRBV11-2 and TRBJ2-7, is EAGVAQSPRYKIIEKRQSVAFWCNPISGHATLYWYQQILGQGPKLLIQFQNNGVVDDSQLPKDRFSAERLKGVDSTLKIQPAKLEDSAVYLCASSSPKGAISYEQYFGPGTRLTVT.

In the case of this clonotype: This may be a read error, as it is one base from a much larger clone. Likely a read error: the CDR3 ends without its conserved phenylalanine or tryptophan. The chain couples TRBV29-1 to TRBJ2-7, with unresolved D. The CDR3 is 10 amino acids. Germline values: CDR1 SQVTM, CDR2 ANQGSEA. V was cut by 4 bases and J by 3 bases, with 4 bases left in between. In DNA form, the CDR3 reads TGCAGCGTTGGGGACTACGAGCAGTACATC. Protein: CSVGDYEQYI.

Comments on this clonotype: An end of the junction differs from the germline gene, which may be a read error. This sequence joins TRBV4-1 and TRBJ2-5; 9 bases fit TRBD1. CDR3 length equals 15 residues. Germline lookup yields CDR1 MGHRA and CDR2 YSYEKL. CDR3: CVSSQDRDRALIQYF. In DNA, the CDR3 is TGCGTCAGCAGCCAAGACCGGGACAGGGCGTTGATCCAGTACTTC.

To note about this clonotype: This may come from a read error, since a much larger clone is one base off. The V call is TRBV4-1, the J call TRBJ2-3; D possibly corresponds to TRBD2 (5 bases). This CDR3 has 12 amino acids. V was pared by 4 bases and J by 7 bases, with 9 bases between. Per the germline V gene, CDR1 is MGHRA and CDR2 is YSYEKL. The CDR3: CASSPGIHTQYF. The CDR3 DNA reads TGCGCCAGCAGCCCCGGGATCCATACGCAGTATTTT.

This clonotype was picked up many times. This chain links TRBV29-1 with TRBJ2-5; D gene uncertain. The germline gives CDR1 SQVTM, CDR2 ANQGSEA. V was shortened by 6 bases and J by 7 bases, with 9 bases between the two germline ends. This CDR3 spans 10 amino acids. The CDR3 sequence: CSVDSLTQYF. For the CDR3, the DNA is TGCAGCGTAGATAGCCTGACCCAGTACTTC.

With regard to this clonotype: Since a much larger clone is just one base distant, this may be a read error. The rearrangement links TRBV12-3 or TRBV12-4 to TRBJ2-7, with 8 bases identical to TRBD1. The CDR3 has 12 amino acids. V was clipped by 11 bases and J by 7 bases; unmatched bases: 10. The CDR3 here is CASQGAAWEQYF. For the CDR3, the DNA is TGTGCCTCCCAGGGGGCGGCTTGGGAGCAGTACTTC.

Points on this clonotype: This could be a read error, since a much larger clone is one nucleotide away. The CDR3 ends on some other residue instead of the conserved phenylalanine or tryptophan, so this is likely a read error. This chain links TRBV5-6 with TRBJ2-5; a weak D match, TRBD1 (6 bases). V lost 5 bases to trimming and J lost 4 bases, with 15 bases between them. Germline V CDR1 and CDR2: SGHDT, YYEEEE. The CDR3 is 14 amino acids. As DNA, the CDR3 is TGTGCCAGCAGTCTCGCAGGGGAGTCAGAGACCCAGTACTTA. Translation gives CASSLAGESETQYL.

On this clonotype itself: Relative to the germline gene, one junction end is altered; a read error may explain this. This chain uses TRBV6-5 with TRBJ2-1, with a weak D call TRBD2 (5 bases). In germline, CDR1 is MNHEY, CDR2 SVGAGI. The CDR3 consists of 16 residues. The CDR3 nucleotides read TGTGCAACCACAACTAAGCGGCCGAGCTCCTACAATGGGCAGTTCTTC. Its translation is CATTTKRPSSYNGQFF.

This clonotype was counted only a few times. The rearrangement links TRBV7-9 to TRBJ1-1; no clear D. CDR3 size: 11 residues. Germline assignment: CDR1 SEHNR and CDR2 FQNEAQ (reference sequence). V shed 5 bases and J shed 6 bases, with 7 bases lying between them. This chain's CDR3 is CASSVQAEAFF. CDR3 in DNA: TGTGCCAGCAGCGTCCAGGCTGAAGCTTTCTTT.

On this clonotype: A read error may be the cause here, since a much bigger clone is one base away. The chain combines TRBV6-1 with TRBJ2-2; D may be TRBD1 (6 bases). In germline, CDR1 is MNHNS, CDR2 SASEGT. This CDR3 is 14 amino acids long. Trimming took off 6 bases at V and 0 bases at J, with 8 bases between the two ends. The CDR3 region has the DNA TGTGCCAGCAGGGGACAAGCGAACACCGGGGAGCTGTTTTTT. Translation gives CASRGQANTGELFF.

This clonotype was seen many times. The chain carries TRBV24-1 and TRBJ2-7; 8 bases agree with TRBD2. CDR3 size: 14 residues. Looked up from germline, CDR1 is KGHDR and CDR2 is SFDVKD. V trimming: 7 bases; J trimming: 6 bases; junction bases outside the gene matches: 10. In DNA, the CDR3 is TGTGCCACCAGCCCCGGGACTAGTTCGAGCGAGCAGTACTTC. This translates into CATSPGTSSSEQYF.

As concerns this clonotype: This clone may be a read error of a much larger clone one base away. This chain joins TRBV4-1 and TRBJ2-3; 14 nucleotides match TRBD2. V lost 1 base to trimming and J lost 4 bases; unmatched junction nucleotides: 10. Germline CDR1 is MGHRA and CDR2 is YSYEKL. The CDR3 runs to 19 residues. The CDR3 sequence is CASSQGTSGGRLSADTQYF. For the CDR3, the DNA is TGCGCCAGCAGCCAAGGGACTAGCGGGGGGCGCCTGAGCGCAGATACGCAGTATTTT.

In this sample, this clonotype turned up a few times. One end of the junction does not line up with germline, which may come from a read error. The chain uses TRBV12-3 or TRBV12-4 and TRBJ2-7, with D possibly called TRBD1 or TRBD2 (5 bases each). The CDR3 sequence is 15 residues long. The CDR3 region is CASSRTGAITYEQNF. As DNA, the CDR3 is TGTGCCAGCAGTCGCACCGGGGCTATTACCTACGAGCAGAACTTC.

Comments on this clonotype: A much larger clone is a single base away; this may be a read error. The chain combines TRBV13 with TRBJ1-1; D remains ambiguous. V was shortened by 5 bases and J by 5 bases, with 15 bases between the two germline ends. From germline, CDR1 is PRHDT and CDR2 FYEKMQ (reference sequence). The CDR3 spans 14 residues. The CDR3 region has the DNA TGTGCCAGCAGCCGAGGAGAGGGTAGAACTGAAGCTTTCTTT. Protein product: CASSRGEGRTEAFF.

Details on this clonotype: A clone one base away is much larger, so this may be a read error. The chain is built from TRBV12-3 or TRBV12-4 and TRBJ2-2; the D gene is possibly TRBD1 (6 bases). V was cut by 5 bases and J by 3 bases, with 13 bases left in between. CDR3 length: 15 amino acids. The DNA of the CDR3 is TGTGCCAGCAGTATACGACCAGGGGACACCGGGGAGCTGTTTTTT. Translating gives CASSIRPGDTGELFF.

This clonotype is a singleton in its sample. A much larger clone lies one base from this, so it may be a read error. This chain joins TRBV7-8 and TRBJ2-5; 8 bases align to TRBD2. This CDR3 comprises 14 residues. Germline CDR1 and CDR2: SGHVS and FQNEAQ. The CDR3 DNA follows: TGTGCCAGCAGCTTGCGGGTTAGCGGGGAGACCGAGTACTTC. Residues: CASSLRVSGETEYF.

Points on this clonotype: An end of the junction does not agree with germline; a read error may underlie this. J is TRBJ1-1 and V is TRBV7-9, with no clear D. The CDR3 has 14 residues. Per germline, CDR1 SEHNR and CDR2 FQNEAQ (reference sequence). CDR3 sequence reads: CASSLSPSGSEVFF. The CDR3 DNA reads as TGTGCCAGCAGCTTGAGCCCTTCAGGATCTGAAGTTTTCTTT.

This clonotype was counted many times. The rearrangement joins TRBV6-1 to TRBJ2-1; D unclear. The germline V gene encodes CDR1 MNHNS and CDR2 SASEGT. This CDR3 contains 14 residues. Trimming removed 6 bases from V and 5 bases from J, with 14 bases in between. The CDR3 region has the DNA TGTGCCAGCAGGAAGCCCGACGGACACAATGAGCAGTTCTTC. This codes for CASRKPDGHNEQFF.

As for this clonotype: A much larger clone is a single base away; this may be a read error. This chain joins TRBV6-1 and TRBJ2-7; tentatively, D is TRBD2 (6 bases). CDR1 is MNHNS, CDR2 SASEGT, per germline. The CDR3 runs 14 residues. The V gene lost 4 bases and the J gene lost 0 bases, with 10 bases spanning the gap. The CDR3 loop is CASSVGGASYEQYF. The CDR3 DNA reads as TGTGCCAGCAGTGTAGGCGGGGCCTCCTACGAGCAGTACTTC.